This T cell receptor beta chain emerged from a study of T cells in localized non-small cell lung cancer. Study-level findings and limits: A denser population of T cells in blood accompanied longer overall survival. Uninvolved neighboring lung showed the greatest T cell clonality, exceeding tumor. When the top 100 tumor clones were examined, a median approximately 59 of them also appeared in the adjacent lung, which was paired and uninvolved.

V shed 3 bases, J shed 5 bases, and the junction held 10 bases outside the gene matches. Germline CDR1 is SGHNT and CDR2 is YYREEE (reference sequence). This CDR3 contains 16 residues. The table came from immunoSEQ multiplex PCR; TCRdb's copy has only in-frame clones and leaves some out. Of about 59,000 clones in the sample, roughly 90% were seen once. Turning to this clone: Its antigen remains unidentified.

This TCR derives from a man aged 40-75 years with stage I squamous cell lung carcinoma. The chain has TRBV5-4 and TRBJ2-3, with 9 bases that match TRBD1. The source was peripheral blood, collected before any cancer treatment. The CDR3 here is CASSSPKKTGGDTQYF. The CDR3 nucleotides are TGTGCCAGCAGCTCCCCCAAAAAGACAGGGGGAGATACGCAGTATTTT.